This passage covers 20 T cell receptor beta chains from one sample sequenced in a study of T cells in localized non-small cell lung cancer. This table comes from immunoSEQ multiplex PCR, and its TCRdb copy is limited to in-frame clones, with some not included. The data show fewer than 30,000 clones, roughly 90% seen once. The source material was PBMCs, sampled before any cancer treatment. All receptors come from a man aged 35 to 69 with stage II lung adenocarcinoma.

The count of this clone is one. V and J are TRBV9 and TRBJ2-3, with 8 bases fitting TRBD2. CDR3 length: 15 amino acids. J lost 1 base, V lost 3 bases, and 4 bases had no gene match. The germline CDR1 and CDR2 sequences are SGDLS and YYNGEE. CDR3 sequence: CASSERGGGTDTQYF. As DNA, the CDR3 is TGTGCCAGCAGCGAACGGGGGGGCGGCACAGATACGCAGTATTTT.

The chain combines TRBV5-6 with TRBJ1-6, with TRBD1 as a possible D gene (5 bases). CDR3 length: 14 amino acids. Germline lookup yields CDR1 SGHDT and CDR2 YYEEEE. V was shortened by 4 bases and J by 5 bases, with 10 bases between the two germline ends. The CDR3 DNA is TGTGCCAGCAGCCGAGGGGTAAATAATTCACCCCTCCACTTT. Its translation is CASSRGVNNSPLHF.

The CDR3 is CASSVGPGSYGYTF. The DNA for the CDR3 is TGTGCCAGCAGCGTAGGTCCAGGCTCGTATGGCTACACCTTC. This chain connects TRBV9 to TRBJ1-2, with unresolved D. V dropped 0 bases and J dropped 5 bases, with 11 bases sitting between them. The CDR3 is made up of 14 amino acids. CDR1 and CDR2 from the germline V gene are SGDLS and YYNGEE.

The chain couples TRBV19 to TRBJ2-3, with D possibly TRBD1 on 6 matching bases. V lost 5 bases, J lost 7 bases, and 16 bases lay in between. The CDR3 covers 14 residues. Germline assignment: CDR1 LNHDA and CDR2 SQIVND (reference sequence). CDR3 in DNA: TGTGCCAGTAGTCCCTCGGCAGGGGAAAATACGCAGTATTTT. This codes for CASSPSAGENTQYF.

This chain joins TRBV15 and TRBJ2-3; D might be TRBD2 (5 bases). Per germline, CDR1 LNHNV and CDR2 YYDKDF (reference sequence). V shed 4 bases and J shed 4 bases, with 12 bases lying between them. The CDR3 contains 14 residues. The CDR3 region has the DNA TGTGCCACCAGCACAGAGGGTTACCCAGATACGCAGTATTTT. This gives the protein CATSTEGYPDTQYF.

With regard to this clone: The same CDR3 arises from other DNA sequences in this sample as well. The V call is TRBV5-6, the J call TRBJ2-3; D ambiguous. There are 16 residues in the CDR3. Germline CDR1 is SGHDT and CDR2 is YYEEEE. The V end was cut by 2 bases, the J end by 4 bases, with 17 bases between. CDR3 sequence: CASSFRETQNADTQYF. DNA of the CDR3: TGTGCCAGCAGCTTCCGCGAAACCCAAAACGCAGATACGCAGTATTTT.

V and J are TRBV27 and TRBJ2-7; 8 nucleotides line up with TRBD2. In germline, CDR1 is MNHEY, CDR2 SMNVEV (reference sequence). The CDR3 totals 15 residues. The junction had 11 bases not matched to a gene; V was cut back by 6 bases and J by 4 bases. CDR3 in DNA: TGTGCCAGCAGGCCTGAAGGAGCGGGAGAATACGAGCAGTACTTC. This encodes CASRPEGAGEYEQYF.

In DNA form, the CDR3 reads TGTGCCAGCAGCCCCGGACTCGGGGAAGCTTTCTTT. Translated: CASSPGLGEAFF. The chain joins TRBV25-1 to TRBJ1-1; D is uncertain. The CDR3 is made up of 12 amino acids. CDR1 MGHDK and CDR2 SYGVNS come from the germline V gene. V lost 6 bases and J lost 8, with 13 bases in between.

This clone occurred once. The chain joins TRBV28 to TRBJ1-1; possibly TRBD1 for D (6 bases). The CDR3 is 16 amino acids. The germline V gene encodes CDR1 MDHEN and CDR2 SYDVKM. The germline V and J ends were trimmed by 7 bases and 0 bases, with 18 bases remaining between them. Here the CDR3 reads CASTLGGVGMNTEAFF. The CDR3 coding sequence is TGTGCCAGCACCCTAGGGGGGGTGGGTATGAACACTGAAGCTTTCTTT. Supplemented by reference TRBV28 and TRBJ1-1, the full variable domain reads DVKVTQSSRYLVKRTGEKVFLECVQDMDHENMFWYRQDPGLGLRLIYFSYDVKMKEKGDIPEGYSVSREKKERFSLILESASTNQTSMYLCASTLGGVGMNTEAFFGQGTRLTVV.

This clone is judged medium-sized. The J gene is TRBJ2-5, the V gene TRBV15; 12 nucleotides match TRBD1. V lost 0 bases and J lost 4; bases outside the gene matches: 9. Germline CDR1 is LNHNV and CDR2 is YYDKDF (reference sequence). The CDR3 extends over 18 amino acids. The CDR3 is CATSRDRGTGGEGETQYF. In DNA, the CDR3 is TGTGCCACCAGCAGAGATCGTGGGACAGGGGGCGAGGGAGAGACCCAGTACTTC.

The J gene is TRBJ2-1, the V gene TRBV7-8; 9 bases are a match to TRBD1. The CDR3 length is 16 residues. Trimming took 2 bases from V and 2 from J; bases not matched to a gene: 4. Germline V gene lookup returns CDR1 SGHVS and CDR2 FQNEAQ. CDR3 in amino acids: CASSLIGTGTYNEQFF. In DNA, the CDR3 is TGTGCCAGCAGCTTAATCGGGACAGGGACCTACAATGAGCAGTTCTTC.

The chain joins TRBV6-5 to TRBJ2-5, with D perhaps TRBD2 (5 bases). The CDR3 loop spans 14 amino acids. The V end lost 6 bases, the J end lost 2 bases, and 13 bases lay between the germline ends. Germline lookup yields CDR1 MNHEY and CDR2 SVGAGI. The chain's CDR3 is CASSLTGKQETQYF. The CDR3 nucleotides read TGTGCCAGCAGCTTAACCGGGAAACAAGAGACCCAGTACTTC.

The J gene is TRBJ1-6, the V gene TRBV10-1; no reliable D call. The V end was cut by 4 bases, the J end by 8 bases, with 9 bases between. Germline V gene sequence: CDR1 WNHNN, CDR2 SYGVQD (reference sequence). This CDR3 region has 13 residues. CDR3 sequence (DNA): TGCGCCAGCAGTGGAACCATTGATTCACCCCTCCACTTT. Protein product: CASSGTIDSPLHF.

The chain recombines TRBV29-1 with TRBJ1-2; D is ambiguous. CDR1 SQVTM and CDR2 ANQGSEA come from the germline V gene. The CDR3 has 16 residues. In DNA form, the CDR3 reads TGCGCCGAGACTCGCCCTATTTGGGGAGGTGCATTGGGCTACACCTTC. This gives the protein CAETRPIWGGALGYTF.

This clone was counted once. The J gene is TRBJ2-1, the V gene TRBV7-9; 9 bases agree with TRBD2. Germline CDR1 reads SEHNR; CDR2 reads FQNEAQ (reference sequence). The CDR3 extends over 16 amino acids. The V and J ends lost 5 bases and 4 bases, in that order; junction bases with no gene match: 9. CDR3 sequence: CASSRNSGSEYNEQFF. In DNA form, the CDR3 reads TGTGCCAGCAGCCGTAATAGCGGGAGTGAATACAATGAGCAGTTCTTC.

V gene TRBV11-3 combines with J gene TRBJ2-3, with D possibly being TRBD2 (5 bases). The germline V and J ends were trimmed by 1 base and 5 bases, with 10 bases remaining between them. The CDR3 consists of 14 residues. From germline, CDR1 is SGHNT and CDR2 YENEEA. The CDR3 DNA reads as TGTGCCAGCAGCTTAGTGGGAGTAAGAGATACGCAGTATTTT. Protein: CASSLVGVRDTQYF.

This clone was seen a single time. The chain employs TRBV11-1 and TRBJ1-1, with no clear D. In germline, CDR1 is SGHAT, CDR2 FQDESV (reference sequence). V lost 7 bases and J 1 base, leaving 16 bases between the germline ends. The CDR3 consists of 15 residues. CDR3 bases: TGTGCCAGCACCCCGTCAGGAGGGAGGAACACTGAAGCTTTCTTT. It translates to CASTPSGGRNTEAFF.

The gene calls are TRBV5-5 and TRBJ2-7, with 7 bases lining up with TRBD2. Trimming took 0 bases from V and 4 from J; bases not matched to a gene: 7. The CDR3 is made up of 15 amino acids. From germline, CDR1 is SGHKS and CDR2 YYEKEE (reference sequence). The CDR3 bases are TGTGCCAGCAGCTTGGCCCCGGGACTACTGTACGAGCAGTACTTC. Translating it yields CASSLAPGLLYEQYF.

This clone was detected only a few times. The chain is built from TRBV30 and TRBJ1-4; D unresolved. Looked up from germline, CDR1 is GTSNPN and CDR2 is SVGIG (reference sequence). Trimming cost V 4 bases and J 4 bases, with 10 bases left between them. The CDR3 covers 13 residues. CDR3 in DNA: TGTGCCTGGACCTTGGGGAGTAATGAAAAACTGTTTTTT. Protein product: CAWTLGSNEKLFF. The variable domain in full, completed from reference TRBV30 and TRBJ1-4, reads SQTIHQWPATLVQPVGSPLSLECTVEGTSNPNLYWYRQAAGRGLQLLFYSVGIGQISSEVPQNLSASRPQDRQFILSSKKLLLSDSGFYLCAWTLGSNEKLFFGSGTQLSVL.

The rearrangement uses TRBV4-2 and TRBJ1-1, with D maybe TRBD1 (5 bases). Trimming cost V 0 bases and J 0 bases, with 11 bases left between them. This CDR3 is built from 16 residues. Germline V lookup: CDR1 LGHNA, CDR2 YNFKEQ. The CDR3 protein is CASSQERTRVNTEAFF. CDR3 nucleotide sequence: TGTGCCAGCAGCCAAGAGAGAACCAGGGTGAACACTGAAGCTTTCTTT.